The rows below give T cell receptor beta chains drawn from one sample of a study of PD-1 blockade in classical Hodgkin lymphoma. Produced via immunoSEQ multiplex PCR; TCRdb's table is partial and in-frame only. The sample records about 21,000 clones, about three quarters being singletons. The sequencing here drew on peripheral blood mononuclear cells (PBMCs), taken at baseline. These receptors were taken from a human donor with classical Hodgkin lymphoma. Each CDR3 is given with its conserved first and last residue. Fields, in order: D gene, V gene, J gene, clone size, CDR3 protein, CDR3 DNA. A D gene is named only where the DNA matches it firmly. Expanded clones get a size class; other rows say once, few or many, or leave the size out.

>.|TRBV6-4|TRBJ1-5|.
CASSARGLKVQPQHF
TGTGCCAGCAGCGCCCGGGGGCTTAAGGTTCAGCCCCAGCATTTT
>.|TRBV2|TRBJ2-3|once
CASSAALSGVRDTQYF
TGTGCCAGCAGTGCGGCACTCAGCGGAGTGCGGGATACGCAGTATTTT
>.|TRBV2|TRBJ2-5|.
CASRAPGDFGGQKETQYF
TGTGCCAGCAGAGCTCCGGGGGATTTTGGCGGACAGAAAGAGACCCAGTACTTC
>TRBD1|TRBV7-2|TRBJ2-7|few
CASSYDRVRNYEQYF
TGTGCCAGCAGCTACGACAGGGTGCGAAACTACGAGCAGTACTTC
>.|TRBV5-5|TRBJ1-2|.
CASSFLAGSGYTF
TGTGCCAGCAGCTTTTTGGCGGGTTCTGGCTACACCTTC
>.|TRBV7-3|TRBJ1-6|.
CASSLLGLNSPLHF
TGTGCCAGCAGCTTGTTGGGCCTCAATTCACCCCTCCACTTT
>.|TRBV19|TRBJ1-2|.
CASSILEGTYGYTF
TGTGCCAGTAGTATCCTTGAGGGTACCTATGGCTACACCTTC
>TRBD1|TRBV5-1|TRBJ1-2|.
CASSLRVGGQGHTGYTF
TGCGCCAGCAGCCTCCGAGTAGGGGGACAGGGACATACTGGCTACACCTTC
>.|TRBV28|TRBJ2-1|.
CASSLLDRGAGEQFF
TGTGCCAGCAGTTTATTGGACCGTGGGGCCGGTGAGCAGTTCTTC
>.|TRBV11-2|TRBJ1-2|.
CASSPHGGANYGYTF
TGTGCCAGCAGCCCCCATGGGGGAGCTAACTATGGCTACACCTTC
>TRBD1|TRBV19|TRBJ1-5|few
CASTPRGTGSQPQHF
TGTGCCAGTACCCCCCGAGGGACAGGGAGTCAGCCCCAGCATTTT
>.|TRBV11-2|TRBJ2-5|.
CASSLALGPGETQYF
TGTGCCAGCAGCTTAGCCCTAGGGCCCGGAGAGACCCAGTACTTC
>.|TRBV27|TRBJ2-2|.
CASSLGTGELFF
TGTGCCAGCAGTCTAGGCACCGGGGAGCTGTTTTTT
>.|TRBV7-8|TRBJ2-3|.
CASSLEQLVSDTQYF
TGTGCCAGCAGCTTAGAGCAACTAGTTTCAGATACGCAGTATTTT
>TRBD1|TRBV7-8|TRBJ1-5|.
CASSTGQGTNQPQHF
TGTGCCAGCAGTACGGGACAGGGAACCAATCAGCCCCAGCATTTT
>TRBD1|TRBV6-1|TRBJ2-3|.
CASSVSTGTLTDTQYF
TGTGCCAGCAGTGTGTCGACAGGGACCCTCACAGATACGCAGTATTTT
>TRBD2|TRBV13|TRBJ2-5|.
CASSQKAGVIQETQYF
TGTGCCAGCAGCCAAAAAGCGGGGGTAATCCAAGAGACCCAGTACTTC
>TRBD1|TRBV6-6|TRBJ1-1|few
CASSLDRVSTEAFF
TGTGCCAGCAGTTTAGACAGGGTGAGCACTGAAGCTTTCTTT
>.|TRBV6-1|TRBJ1-5|.
CASSEVYRDQPQHF
TGTGCCAGCAGTGAAGTCTACAGGGATCAGCCCCAGCATTTT
>.|TRBV4-2|TRBJ1-5|.
CASSQDRVAQPQHF
TGTGCCAGCAGCCAAGACAGGGTGGCTCAGCCCCAGCATTTT
>.|TRBV10-3|TRBJ2-2|.
CAISEPSVMGETNTGELFF
TGTGCCATCAGTGAGCCGTCGGTGATGGGCGAGACGAACACCGGGGAGCTGTTTTTT
>.|TRBV19|TRBJ1-1|.
CASMRGPANTEAFF
TGTGCCAGTATGAGGGGACCAGCGAACACTGAAGCTTTCTTT
>.|TRBV4-3|TRBJ1-2|.
CASSQERPGQTGHYGYTF
TGCGCCAGCAGCCAAGAGAGGCCTGGACAGACCGGACACTATGGCTACACCTTC
>.|TRBV6-5|TRBJ1-2|.
CASSYDISNYGYTF
TGTGCCAGCAGTTACGACATTTCTAACTATGGCTACACCTTC
>TRBD2|TRBV4-3|TRBJ2-1|.
CASSRGRGNEQFF
TGCGCCAGCAGCCGGGGGAGGGGAAATGAGCAGTTCTTC
>.|TRBV6-6|TRBJ2-1|.
CASSRQGGNEQFF
TGTGCCAGCAGTCGGCAGGGTGGCAATGAGCAGTTCTTC
>.|TRBV27|TRBJ2-2|.
CASRRQGRVTGELFF
TGTGCCAGCAGACGTCAGGGGCGCGTCACCGGGGAGCTGTTTTTT
>.|TRBV2|TRBJ1-1|.
CASSDWAANTEAFF
TGTGCCAGCAGTGATTGGGCGGCGAACACTGAAGCTTTCTTT
>TRBD1|TRBV5-4|TRBJ2-7|.
CASSTQDRGRYEQYF
TGTGCCAGCAGCACCCAGGACAGGGGGCGCTACGAGCAGTACTTC
>TRBD1|TRBV18|TRBJ1-5|few
CASSPGQGGNQPQHF
TGTGCCAGCTCACCGGGACAGGGAGGCAATCAGCCCCAGCATTTT
>.|TRBV28|TRBJ2-3|.
CASSRSTDTQYF
TGTGCCAGCAGCCGAAGCACAGATACGCAGTATTTT
>.|TRBV9|TRBJ2-1|.
CASSAAGAYNEQFF
TGTGCCAGCAGCGCGGCGGGTGCCTACAATGAGCAGTTCTTC
>.|TRBV15|TRBJ2-5|.
CATSSGERRIQETQYF
TGTGCCACCAGCTCCGGAGAGAGAAGGATCCAAGAGACCCAGTACTTC
>.|TRBV5-1|TRBJ1-1|.
CASSLEGLNTEAFF
TGCGCCAGCAGCTTGGAGGGACTAAACACTGAAGCTTTCTTT
>.|TRBV12-2|TRBJ2-7|few
CASRLFVDKNFYEQYF
TGTGCAAGTCGCTTATTCGTGGACAAGAACTTCTACGAGCAGTACTTC
>.|TRBV5-6|TRBJ1-6|few
CASSNLLAGVDNSPLHF
TGTGCCAGCAGCAACCTCCTGGCAGGGGTGGATAATTCACCCCTCCACTTT
>TRBD1|TRBV29-1|TRBJ2-7|once
CSAVGQGLSYEQYF
TGCAGCGCTGTCGGACAGGGCCTATCCTACGAGCAGTACTTC
>TRBD1|TRBV18|TRBJ2-7|.
CASSPQGVTSYEQYF
TGTGCCAGCTCACCGCAGGGGGTCACCTCCTACGAGCAGTACTTC
>.|TRBV7-3|TRBJ2-1|.
CASSSTSWDSYNEQFF
TGTGCCAGCAGCTCAACTAGCTGGGACTCCTACAATGAGCAGTTCTTC
>TRBD1|TRBV6-1|TRBJ1-5|.
CASSDRGYSNQPQHF
TGTGCCAGCAGCGACAGGGGGTATAGCAATCAGCCCCAGCATTTT
>TRBD1|TRBV19|TRBJ2-1|.
CASSILHHPTGGISYNEQFF
TGTGCCAGTAGTATCCTTCATCACCCAACAGGGGGCATCTCCTACAATGAGCAGTTCTTC
>TRBD2|TRBV27|TRBJ2-1|.
CASSLSYGPGLALSSYNEQFF
TGTGCCAGCAGTTTATCGTACGGGCCGGGACTAGCGTTGAGCTCCTACAATGAGCAGTTCTTC
>.|TRBV11-2|TRBJ1-5|few
CASSKDGKGNQPQHF
TGTGCCAGCAGCAAGGACGGAAAGGGGAATCAGCCCCAGCATTTT
>.|TRBV2|TRBJ1-3|.
CASNGVGNTIYF
TGTGCCAGCAATGGGGTCGGAAACACCATATATTTT
>TRBD2|TRBV4-2|TRBJ2-1|.
CASSQDIAGVVGSEQFF
TGTGCCAGCAGCCAAGATATAGCGGGAGTCGTGGGTAGTGAGCAGTTCTTC
>TRBD1|TRBV10-2|TRBJ1-1|medium-sized
CASRTGGYTEAFF
TGCGCCAGCCGGACAGGGGGGTACACTGAAGCTTTCTTT
>.|TRBV7-9|TRBJ2-1|.
CASSLGRLTSSYNEQFF
TGTGCCAGCAGCTTAGGTCGCCTGACGAGCTCCTACAATGAGCAGTTCTTC
>.|TRBV18|TRBJ1-2|medium-sized
CASSPGRPNYGYTF
TGTGCCAGCTCACCAGGGCGACCTAACTATGGCTACACCTTC
>.|TRBV4-3|TRBJ2-3|few
CASSQDPEGQLTDTQYF
TGCGCCAGCAGCCAAGATCCGGAGGGACAGCTGACAGATACGCAGTATTTT
>.|TRBV19|TRBJ1-6|few
CASSYLNSPLHF
TGTGCCAGTAGTTACCTCAATTCACCCCTCCACTTT
>.|TRBV28|TRBJ1-1|.
CASSTTNHYGNTEAFF
TGTGCCAGCAGCACTACAAACCACTATGGAAACACTGAAGCTTTCTTT
>.|TRBV7-9|TRBJ2-1|.
CASSLGQGWFNEQFF
TGTGCCAGCAGCTTAGGCCAGGGGTGGTTCAATGAGCAGTTCTTC
>.|TRBV6-1|TRBJ1-4|few
CASSEIGGSLNEKLFF
TGTGCCAGCAGTGAAATCGGTGGCAGCCTTAATGAAAAACTGTTTTTT
>.|TRBV6-1|TRBJ2-1|.
CASYNRVVHEQFF
TGTGCCAGCTATAACAGGGTTGTTCATGAGCAGTTCTTC
>.|TRBV6-5|TRBJ1-2|.
CASSRQIDYGYTF
TGTGCCAGCAGCCGCCAGATTGACTATGGCTACACCTTC
>.|TRBV7-8|TRBJ2-5|.
CASSPLGQETQYF
TGTGCCAGCAGCCCGTTAGGACAAGAGACCCAGTACTTC
>.|TRBV21-1|TRBJ1-1|.
CASSSKNVGQVEAFF
TGTGCCAGCAGTTCGAAAAATGTCGGGCAGGTCGAAGCTTTCTTT
>.|TRBV7-2|TRBJ2-7|once
CATSPPGSFYEQYF
TGTGCCACTTCCCCCCCCGGGAGTTTCTACGAGCAGTACTTC
>.|TRBV4-1|TRBJ1-3|.
CASSLQTASINTIYF
TGCGCCAGCAGCTTACAGACAGCCAGTATAAACACCATATATTTT
>.|TRBV19|TRBJ1-4|.
CASSIGQRNEKLFF
TGTGCCAGTAGTATCGGGCAGAGGAATGAAAAACTGTTTTTT